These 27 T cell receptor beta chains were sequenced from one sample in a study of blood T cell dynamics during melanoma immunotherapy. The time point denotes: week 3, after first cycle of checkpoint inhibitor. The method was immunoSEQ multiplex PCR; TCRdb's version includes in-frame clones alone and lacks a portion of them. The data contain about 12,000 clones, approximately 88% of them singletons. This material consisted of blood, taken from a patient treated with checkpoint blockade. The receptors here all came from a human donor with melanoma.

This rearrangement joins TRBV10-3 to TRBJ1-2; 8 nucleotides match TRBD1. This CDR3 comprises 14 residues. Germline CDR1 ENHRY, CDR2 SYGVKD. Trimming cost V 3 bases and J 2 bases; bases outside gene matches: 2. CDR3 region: CAISDRDRNYGYTF. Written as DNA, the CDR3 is TGTGCCATCAGTGACCGGGACAGGAACTATGGCTACACCTTC.

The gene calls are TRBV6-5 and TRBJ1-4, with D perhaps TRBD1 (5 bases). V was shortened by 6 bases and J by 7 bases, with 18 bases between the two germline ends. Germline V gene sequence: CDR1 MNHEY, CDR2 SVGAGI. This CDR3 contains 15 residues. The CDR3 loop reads CASRSYMGGFEKLFF. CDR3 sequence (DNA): TGTGCCAGCAGGAGTTACATGGGGGGTTTTGAAAAACTGTTTTTT.

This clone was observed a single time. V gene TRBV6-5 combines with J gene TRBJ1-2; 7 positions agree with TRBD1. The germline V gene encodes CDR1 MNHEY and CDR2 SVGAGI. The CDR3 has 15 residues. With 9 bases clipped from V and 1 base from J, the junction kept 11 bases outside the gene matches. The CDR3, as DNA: TGTGCCAGTAATTACAGGGGAGGGTTTAACTATGGCTACACCTTC. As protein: CASNYRGGFNYGYTF.

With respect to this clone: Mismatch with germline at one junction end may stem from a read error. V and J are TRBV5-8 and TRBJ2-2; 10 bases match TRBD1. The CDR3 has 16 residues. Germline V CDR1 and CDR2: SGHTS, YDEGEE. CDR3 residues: CASTLTGTGDTGELFF. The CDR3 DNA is TGTGCCAGCACCTTGACCGGGACAGGGGACACCGGGGAGCTGTTTTTT.

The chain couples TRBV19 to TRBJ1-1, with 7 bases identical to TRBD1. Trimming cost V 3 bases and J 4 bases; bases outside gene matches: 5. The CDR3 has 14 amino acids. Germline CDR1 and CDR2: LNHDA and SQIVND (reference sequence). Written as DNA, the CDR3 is TGTGCCAGTAGTATCCAGGGGGGTCGCACTGAAGCTTTCTTT. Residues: CASSIQGGRTEAFF.

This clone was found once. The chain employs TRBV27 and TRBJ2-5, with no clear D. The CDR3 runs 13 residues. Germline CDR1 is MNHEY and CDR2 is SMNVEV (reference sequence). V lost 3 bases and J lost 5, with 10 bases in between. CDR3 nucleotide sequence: TGTGCCAGCAGTTTTCGGGTTTGGGAGACCCAGTACTTC. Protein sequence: CASSFRVWETQYF.

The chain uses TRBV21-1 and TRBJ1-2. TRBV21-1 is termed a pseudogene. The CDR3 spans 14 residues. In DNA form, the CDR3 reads TGTGCCAGCAGCAAGGGGGGCCCCAGTCGGGGCTACACCTTC. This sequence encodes CASSKGGPSRGYTF.

The CDR3 protein is CAISESRTSYEQYF. CDR3 in DNA: TGTGCCATCAGTGAGTCGAGGACTAGCTACGAGCAGTACTTC. The rearrangement links TRBV10-3 to TRBJ2-7; 7 nucleotides match TRBD2. Trimming took 0 bases from V and 3 from J; bases not matched to a gene: 2. CDR3 length: 14 residues. Germline V CDR1 and CDR2: ENHRY, SYGVKD.

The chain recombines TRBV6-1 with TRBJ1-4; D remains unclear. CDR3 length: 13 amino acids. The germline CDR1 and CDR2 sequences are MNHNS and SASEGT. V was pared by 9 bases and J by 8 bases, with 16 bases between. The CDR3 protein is CASEVRREEKLFF. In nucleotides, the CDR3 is TGTGCCAGTGAAGTAAGACGAGAAGAAAAACTGTTTTTT.

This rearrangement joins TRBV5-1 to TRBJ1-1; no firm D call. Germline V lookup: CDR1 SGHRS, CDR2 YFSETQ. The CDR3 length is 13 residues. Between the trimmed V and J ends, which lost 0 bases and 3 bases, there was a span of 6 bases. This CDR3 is CASSLVQYTEAFF. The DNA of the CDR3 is TGCGCCAGCAGCTTGGTACAGTACACTGAAGCTTTCTTT.

Here the CDR3 DNA reads TGTGCCAGCAGTTACACAGTGACAGTATCCTACGAGCAGTACTTC. Amino acid sequence: CASSYTVTVSYEQYF. The rearrangement joins TRBV6-6 to TRBJ2-5; D is perhaps TRBD1 (5 bases). The J call is uncertain, as TRBJ2-7 better fits the DNA end. CDR1 and CDR2 (germline): MNHNY, SVGAGI (reference sequence). This CDR3 is built from 15 residues.

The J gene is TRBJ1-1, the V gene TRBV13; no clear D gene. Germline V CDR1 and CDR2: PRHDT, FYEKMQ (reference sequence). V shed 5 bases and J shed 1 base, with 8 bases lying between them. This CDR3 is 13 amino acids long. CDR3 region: CASSLRQNTEAFF. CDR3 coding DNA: TGTGCCAGCAGCCTAAGACAGAACACTGAAGCTTTCTTT.

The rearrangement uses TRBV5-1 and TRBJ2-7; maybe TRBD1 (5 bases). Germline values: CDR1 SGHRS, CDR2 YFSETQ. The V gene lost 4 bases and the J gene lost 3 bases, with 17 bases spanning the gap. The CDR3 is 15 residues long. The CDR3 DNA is TGCGCCAGCAGCCCCACCGCCTATCAGGGCTACGAGCAGTACTTC. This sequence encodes CASSPTAYQGYEQYF.

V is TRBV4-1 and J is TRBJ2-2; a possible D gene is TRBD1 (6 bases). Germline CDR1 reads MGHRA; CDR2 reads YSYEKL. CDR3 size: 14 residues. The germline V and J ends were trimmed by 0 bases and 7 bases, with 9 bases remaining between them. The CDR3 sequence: CASSQERGIGELFF. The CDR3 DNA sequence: TGCGCCAGCAGCCAAGAAAGGGGGATCGGGGAGCTGTTTTTT.

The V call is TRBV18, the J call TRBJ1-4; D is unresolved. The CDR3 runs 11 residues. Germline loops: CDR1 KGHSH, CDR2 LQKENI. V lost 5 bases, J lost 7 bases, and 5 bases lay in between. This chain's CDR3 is CASSIGEKLFF. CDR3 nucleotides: TGTGCCAGCTCAATAGGTGAAAAACTGTTTTTT.

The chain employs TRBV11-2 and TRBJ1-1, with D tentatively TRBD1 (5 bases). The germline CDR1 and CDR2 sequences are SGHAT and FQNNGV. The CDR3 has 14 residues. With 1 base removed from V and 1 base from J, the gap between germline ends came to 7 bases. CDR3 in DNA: TGTGCCAGCAGCTTAGTCGGGGGGAACACTGAAGCTTTCTTT. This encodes CASSLVGGNTEAFF. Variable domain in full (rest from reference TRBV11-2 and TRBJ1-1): EAGVAQSPRYKIIEKRQSVAFWCNPISGHATLYWYQQILGQGPKLLIQFQNNGVVDDSQLPKDRFSAERLKGVDSTLKIQPAKLEDSAVYLCASSLVGGNTEAFFGQGTRLTVV.

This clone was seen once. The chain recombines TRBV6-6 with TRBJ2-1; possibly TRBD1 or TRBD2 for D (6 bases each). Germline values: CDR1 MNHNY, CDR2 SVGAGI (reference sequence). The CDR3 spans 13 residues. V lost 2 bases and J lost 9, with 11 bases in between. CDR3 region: CASSYTRGGEQFF. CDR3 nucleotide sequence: TGTGCCAGCAGTTACACCAGGGGAGGTGAGCAGTTCTTC.

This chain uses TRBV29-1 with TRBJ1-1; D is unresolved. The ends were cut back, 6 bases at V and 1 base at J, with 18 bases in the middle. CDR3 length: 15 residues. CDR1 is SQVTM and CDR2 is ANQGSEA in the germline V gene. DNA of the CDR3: TGCAGCGTCCGCGCCGCCCGGGTGCCGAACACTGAAGCTTTCTTT. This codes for CSVRAARVPNTEAFF. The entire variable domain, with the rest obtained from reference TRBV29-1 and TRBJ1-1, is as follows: SAVISQKPSRDICQRGTSLTIQCQVDSQVTMMFWYRQQPGQSLTLIATANQGSEATYESGFVIDKFPISRPNLTFSTLTVSNMSPEDSSIYLCSVRAARVPNTEAFFGQGTRLTVV.

Written as DNA, the CDR3 is TGTGCCAGCAGTGCCGGACTAGACCCCACAGATACGCAGTATTTT. This sequence encodes CASSAGLDPTDTQYF. The chain couples TRBV2 to TRBJ2-3, with 7 bases matching TRBD2. This CDR3 has 15 residues. CDR1 SNHLY and CDR2 FYNNEI come from the germline V gene. J gave up 2 bases and V 4 bases, and 6 bases lay outside the gene matches.

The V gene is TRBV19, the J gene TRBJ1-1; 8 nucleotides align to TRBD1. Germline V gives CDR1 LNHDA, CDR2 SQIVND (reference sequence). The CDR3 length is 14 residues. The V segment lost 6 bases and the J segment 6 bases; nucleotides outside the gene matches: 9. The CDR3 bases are TGTGCCAGTAGGAAGGACAGGGAGGGTTCTGAAGCTTTCTTT. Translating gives CASRKDREGSEAFF.

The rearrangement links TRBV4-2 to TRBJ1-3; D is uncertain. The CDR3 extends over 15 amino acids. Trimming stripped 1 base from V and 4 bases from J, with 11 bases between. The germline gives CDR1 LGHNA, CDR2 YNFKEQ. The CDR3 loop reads CASSQASMGGNTIYF. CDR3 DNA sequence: TGTGCCAGCAGCCAAGCTTCCATGGGCGGAAACACCATATATTTT.

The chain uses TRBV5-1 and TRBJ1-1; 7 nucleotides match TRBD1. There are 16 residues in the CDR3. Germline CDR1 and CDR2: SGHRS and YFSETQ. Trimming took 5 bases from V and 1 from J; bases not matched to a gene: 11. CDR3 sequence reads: CASSPRTQGGNTEAFF. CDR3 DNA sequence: TGCGCCAGCAGTCCCCGGACCCAGGGGGGGAACACTGAAGCTTTCTTT.

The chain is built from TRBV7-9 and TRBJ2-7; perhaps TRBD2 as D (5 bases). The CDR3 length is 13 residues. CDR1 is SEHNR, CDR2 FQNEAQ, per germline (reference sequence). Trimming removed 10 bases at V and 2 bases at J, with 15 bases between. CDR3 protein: CATGIGGAYEQYF. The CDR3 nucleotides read TGTGCCACGGGGATTGGCGGAGCCTACGAGCAGTACTTC.

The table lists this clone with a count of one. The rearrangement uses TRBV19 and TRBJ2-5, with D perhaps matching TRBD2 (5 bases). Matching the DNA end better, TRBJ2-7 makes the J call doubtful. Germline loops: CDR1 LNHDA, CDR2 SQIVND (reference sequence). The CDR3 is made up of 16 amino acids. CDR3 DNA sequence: TGTGCCACCAGGCAGAGGGTTCCGGAGAGCTCCTACGAGCAGTACTTC. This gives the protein CATRQRVPESSYEQYF.

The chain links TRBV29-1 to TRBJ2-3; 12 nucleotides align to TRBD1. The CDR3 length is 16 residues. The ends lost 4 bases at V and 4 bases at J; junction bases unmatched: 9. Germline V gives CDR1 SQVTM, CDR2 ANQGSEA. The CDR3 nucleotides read TGCAGCGTTGGGGATCCGGGACAGGGGGCCGCAGATACGCAGTATTTT. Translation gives CSVGDPGQGAADTQYF.

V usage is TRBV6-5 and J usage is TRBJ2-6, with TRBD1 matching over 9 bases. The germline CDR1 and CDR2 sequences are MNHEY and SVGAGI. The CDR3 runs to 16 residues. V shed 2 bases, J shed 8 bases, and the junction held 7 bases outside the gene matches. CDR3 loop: CASSYQGTGWTNVLTF. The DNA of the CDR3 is TGTGCCAGCAGTTACCAGGGGACAGGGTGGACCAACGTCCTGACTTTC.

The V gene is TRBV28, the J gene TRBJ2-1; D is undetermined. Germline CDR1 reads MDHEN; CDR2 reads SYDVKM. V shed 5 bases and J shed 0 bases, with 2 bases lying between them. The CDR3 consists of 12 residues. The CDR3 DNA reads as TGTGCCAGCAGTCTCTCCTACAATGAGCAGTTCTTC. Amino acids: CASSLSYNEQFF.